Each of the 2 T cell receptor beta chains below was sequenced from the same sample in a study of beta chain features in type 1 diabetes. Expressed TCRB transcripts were sequenced after all isolated RNA was converted to cDNA. Clones were read by immunoSEQ multiplex PCR, and TCRdb kept only the in-frame ones, dropping some. The sample yields about 620,000 clones, about 16% seen once. Sequencing was done on a sample of naive CD4+ T cells from blood. All receptors come from a man younger than 35 in good health.

V and J are TRBV7-2 and TRBJ2-1; 10 nucleotides line up with TRBD2. Germline V gives CDR1 SGHTA, CDR2 FQGNSA. The CDR3 spans 16 residues. Germline trimming cut 4 bases from V and 8 bases from J; bases unmatched to any gene: 11. The CDR3 DNA is TGTGCCAGCAGCTCAGGGGTGCTAGCGGGAGTCTATGAGCAGTTCTTC. Amino acids: CASSSGVLAGVYEQFF.

This clone occurred a few times. This chain links TRBV4-3 with TRBJ2-7, with TRBD1 matching 9 bases. This CDR3 has 14 amino acids. CDR1 is LGHNA and CDR2 is YSLEER in the germline V gene. The V segment lost 3 bases and the J segment 3 bases; nucleotides outside the gene matches: 3. The chain's CDR3 is CASSQPGQGYEQYF. The CDR3 bases are TGCGCCAGCAGCCAGCCGGGACAGGGCTACGAGCAGTACTTC.